The clone carrying this T cell receptor (beta chain) was picked up a small number of times. The antigen remains undetermined. The sample originates from a study of vaccination and CD4 T cells after COVID-19. Study as a whole: Cells received overlapping spike peptides from SARS-CoV-2, HCoV-NL63, HCoV-OC43 and HCoV-229E as stimulation. Points from the study as a whole: Reactive clonotype counts went from median 21 after infection to 38 after vaccination, nonsignificantly.

V was pared by 4 bases and J by 4 bases, with 18 bases between. The CDR3 loop spans 15 amino acids. Per the germline V gene, CDR1 is DFQATT and CDR2 is SNEGSKA (reference sequence). The Oncomine TCR Beta short-read assay generated sequence data from the DNA of cultured CD4+ T cells. TCRdb re-analysed the PCR reads in MiXCR, keeping a single row per CDR3 protein. The sample carries roughly 16,000 distinct CDR3 sequences, approximately 52% recorded once. The treatment was: approximately nine-day PBMC culture with coronavirus spike peptide pools or control peptides (ViraFEST assay). Sequenced input: CD4+ T cells from blood, cultured in vitro. This chain uses TRBV20-1 with TRBJ2-3; a weak D match, TRBD1 (6 bases). The sequence derives from a human donor who had recovered from COVID-19. Here the CDR3 reads CSATSGASVADTQYF. CDR3 nucleotides: TGCAGTGCTACCTCAGGGGCTTCAGTGGCAGATACGCAGTATTTT.